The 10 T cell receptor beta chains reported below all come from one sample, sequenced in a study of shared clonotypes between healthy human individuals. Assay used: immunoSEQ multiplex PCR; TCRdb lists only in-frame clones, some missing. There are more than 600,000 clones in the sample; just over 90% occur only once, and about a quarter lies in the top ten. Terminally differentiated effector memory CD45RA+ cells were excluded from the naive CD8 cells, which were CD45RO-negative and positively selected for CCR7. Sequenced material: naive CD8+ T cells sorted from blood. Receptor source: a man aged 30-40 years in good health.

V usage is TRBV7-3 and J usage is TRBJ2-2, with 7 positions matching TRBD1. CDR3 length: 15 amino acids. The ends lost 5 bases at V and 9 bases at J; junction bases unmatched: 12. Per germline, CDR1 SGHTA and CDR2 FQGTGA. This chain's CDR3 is CASSPRQGFSRELFF. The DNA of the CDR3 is TGTGCCAGCAGCCCTCGACAGGGATTTTCAAGGGAGCTGTTTTTT.

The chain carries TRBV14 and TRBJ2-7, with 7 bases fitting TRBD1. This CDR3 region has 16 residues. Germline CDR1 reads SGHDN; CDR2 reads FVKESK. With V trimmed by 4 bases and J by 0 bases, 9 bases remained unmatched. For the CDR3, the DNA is TGTGCCAGCAGCCCCAGGACAGGCGGAAGCTCCTACGAGCAGTACTTC. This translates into CASSPRTGGSSYEQYF.

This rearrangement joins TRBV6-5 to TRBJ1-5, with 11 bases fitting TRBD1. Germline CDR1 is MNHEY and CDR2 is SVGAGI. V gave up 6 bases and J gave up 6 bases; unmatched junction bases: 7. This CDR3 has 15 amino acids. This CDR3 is CASRNGQGAGQPQHF. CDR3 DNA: TGTGCCAGCAGAAACGGACAGGGGGCTGGTCAGCCCCAGCATTTT.

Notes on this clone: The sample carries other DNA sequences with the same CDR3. CDR3 region: CASSLGTEAFF. CDR3 sequence (DNA): TGTGCCAGCAGTCTGGGCACTGAAGCTTTCTTT. The rearrangement uses TRBV6-5 and TRBJ1-1; D not resolved. This CDR3 region has 11 residues. V gave up 5 bases and J gave up 4 bases, with 5 bases separating them. CDR1 MNHEY and CDR2 SVGAGI come from the germline V gene.

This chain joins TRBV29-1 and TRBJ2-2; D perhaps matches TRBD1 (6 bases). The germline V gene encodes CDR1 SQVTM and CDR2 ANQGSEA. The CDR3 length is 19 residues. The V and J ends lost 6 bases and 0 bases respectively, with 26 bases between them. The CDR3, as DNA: TGCAGCGTCGAGCTCAGGGGCAGGACCCCATTTACGAACACCGGGGAGCTGTTTTTT. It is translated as CSVELRGRTPFTNTGELFF.

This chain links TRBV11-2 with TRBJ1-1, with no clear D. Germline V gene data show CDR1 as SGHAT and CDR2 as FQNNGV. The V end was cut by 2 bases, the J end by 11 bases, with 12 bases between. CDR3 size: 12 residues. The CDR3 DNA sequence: TGTGCCAGCAGCTTAATAAAGCCGGGGGCTTTCTTT. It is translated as CASSLIKPGAFF.

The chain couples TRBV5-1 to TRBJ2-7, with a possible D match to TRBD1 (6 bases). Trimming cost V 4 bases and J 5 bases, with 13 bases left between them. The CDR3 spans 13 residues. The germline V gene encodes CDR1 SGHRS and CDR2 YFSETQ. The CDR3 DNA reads TGCGCCAGCAGCCATACAGGGTCGCACGAGCAGTACTTC. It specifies CASSHTGSHEQYF. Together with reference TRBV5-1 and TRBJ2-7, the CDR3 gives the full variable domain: KAGVTQTPRYLIKTRGQQVTLSCSPISGHRSVSWYQQTPGQGLQFLFEYFSETQRNKGNFPGRFSGRQFSNSRSEMNVSTLELGDSALYLCASSHTGSHEQYFGPGTRLTVT.

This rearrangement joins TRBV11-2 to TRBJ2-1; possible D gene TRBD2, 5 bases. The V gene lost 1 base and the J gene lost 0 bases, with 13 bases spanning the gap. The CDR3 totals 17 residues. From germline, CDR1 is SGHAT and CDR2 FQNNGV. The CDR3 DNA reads TGTGCCAGCAGCTTAGGAGTTAGCGCTAGCTCCTACAATGAGCAGTTCTTC. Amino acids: CASSLGVSASSYNEQFF.

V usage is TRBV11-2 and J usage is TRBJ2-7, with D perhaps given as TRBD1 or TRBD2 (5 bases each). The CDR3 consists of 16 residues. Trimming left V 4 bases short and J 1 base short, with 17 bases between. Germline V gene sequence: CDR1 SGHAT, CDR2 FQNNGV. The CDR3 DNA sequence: TGTGCCAGCAGCTCAGCCGGGGCTTCAATATCCTACGAGCAGTACTTC. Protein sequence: CASSSAGASISYEQYF.

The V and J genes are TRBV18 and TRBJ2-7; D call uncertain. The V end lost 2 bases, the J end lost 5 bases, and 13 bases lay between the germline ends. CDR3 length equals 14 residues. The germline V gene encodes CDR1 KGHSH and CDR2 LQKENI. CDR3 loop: CASSPRTGENEQYF. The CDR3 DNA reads TGTGCCAGCTCACCAAGGACCGGTGAAAACGAGCAGTACTTC. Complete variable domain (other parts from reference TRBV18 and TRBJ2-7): NAGVMQNPRHLVRRRGQEARLRCSPMKGHSHVYWYRQLPEEGLKFMVYLQKENIIDESGMPKERFSAEFPKEGPSILRIQQVVRGDSAAYFCASSPRTGENEQYFGPGTRLTVT.